The rows below give T cell receptor beta chains drawn from one sample of a study of immune cell composition in non-small cell lung cancer. Assay: immunoSEQ multiplex PCR; the TCRdb copy retains only in-frame clones and omits some. This table has under 4,000 clones, around three quarters appearing once. The sequencing sample was made of non-adjacent lung tissue. The receptors were sampled from a human donor with non-small cell lung cancer. The donor label of this sample is uncertain. Each CDR3 is given with its conserved first and last residue. Each record gives: J gene, clone size, D gene, CDR3 length, V gene, CDR3 protein, CDR3 DNA. The D gene is left open where the match is weak. Rows may omit the clone size; those that give it use once, few, many or a size class.

j_call: TRBJ1-2; clone_size: .; d_call: TRBD1; cdr3_length: 16; v_call: TRBV4-2; cdr3_aa: CASSQTHQGAYYGYTF; cdr3_nt: TGTGCCAGCAGCCAAACACACCAGGGGGCGTACTATGGCTACACCTTC
j_call: TRBJ2-2; clone_size: .; d_call: .; cdr3_length: 16; v_call: TRBV11-2; cdr3_aa: CASSFSRGANTGELFF; cdr3_nt: TGTGCCAGCAGCTTTTCTCGCGGTGCGAACACCGGGGAGCTGTTTTTT
j_call: TRBJ2-1; clone_size: once; d_call: TRBD1; cdr3_length: 14; v_call: TRBV6-4; cdr3_aa: CASSAGQGYNEQFF; cdr3_nt: TGTGCCAGCAGCGCCGGACAGGGATACAATGAGCAGTTCTTC
j_call: TRBJ2-7; clone_size: .; d_call: .; cdr3_length: 14; v_call: TRBV29-1; cdr3_aa: CSVAAGAFSYEQYF; cdr3_nt: TGCAGCGTTGCCGCAGGGGCCTTTTCCTACGAGCAGTACTTC
j_call: TRBJ2-7; clone_size: .; d_call: TRBD1; cdr3_length: 14; v_call: TRBV6-6; cdr3_aa: CASTIQGSSYEQYF; cdr3_nt: TGTGCCAGCACCATACAGGGGAGCTCCTACGAGCAGTACTTC
j_call: TRBJ1-5; clone_size: .; d_call: .; cdr3_length: 14; v_call: TRBV7-2; cdr3_aa: CASTVGGGNQPQHF; cdr3_nt: TGTGCCAGCACCGTTGGGGGGGGTAATCAGCCCCAGCATTTT
j_call: TRBJ2-7; clone_size: .; d_call: .; cdr3_length: 14; v_call: TRBV5-5; cdr3_aa: CASSLVGSSYEQYF; cdr3_nt: TGTGCCAGCAGCTTGGTTGGGAGCTCCTACGAGCAGTACTTC
j_call: TRBJ2-7; clone_size: .; d_call: TRBD1; cdr3_length: 13; v_call: TRBV19; cdr3_aa: CASSGQGAPEQYF; cdr3_nt: TGTGCCAGTTCGGGACAGGGGGCTCCCGAGCAGTACTTC
j_call: TRBJ2-3; clone_size: few; d_call: TRBD1; cdr3_length: 16; v_call: TRBV5-1; cdr3_aa: CASSRTGGNSADTQYF; cdr3_nt: TGCGCCAGCAGCCGAACAGGGGGCAATAGCGCAGATACGCAGTATTTT
j_call: TRBJ2-7; clone_size: .; d_call: TRBD2; cdr3_length: 16; v_call: TRBV9; cdr3_aa: CASSVGSSGSSYEQYF; cdr3_nt: TGTGCCAGCAGCGTAGGGAGTAGCGGGTCCTCCTACGAGCAGTACTTC